The clone carrying this T cell receptor (beta chain) was recorded many times. Its antigen is unidentified. V gave up 4 bases and J gave up 8 bases; unmatched junction bases: 1. The CDR3 totals 14 residues. Germline V gene sequence: CDR1 SGHAT, CDR2 FQNNGV. Individual cDNA molecules received unique molecular identifiers. TCRdb ran MiXCR on the 5' RACE reads and lists one entry per CDR3 protein. The table includes 55,000 to 80,000 distinct CDR3 sequences, roughly 8.2% detected once. This specimen belongs to a study of early T cells in non-severe SARS-CoV-2 infection. Findings of the study overall: Anti-spike CD8 responses were favored by VDJdb matching, which missed private and CD4 specificities.

This TCR came from an adult who was a healthcare worker with PCR-confirmed SARS-CoV-2 infection or an uninfected control (not recorded which). Source: whole blood, taken at baseline. This sequence joins TRBV11-2 and TRBJ2-1; 14 bases agree with TRBD2. Written as DNA, the CDR3 is TGTGCCAGCAGCTCGACTAGCGGGGGGGATGAGCAGTTCTTC. Its translation: CASSSTSGGDEQFF.